This TCR beta chain was recorded in a study of T cell responses to AZD1222 COVID-19 vaccine. The CDR3 is 14 amino acids. V lost 4 bases to trimming and J lost 0 bases, with 10 bases between them. Germline CDR1 is LGHNT and CDR2 is FRNRAP. The table came from immunoSEQ multiplex PCR; TCRdb's copy has only in-frame clones and leaves some out. The table has roughly 130,000 clones, roughly 85% seen once; the top ten hold 1.5% to 2%. This sample comprised peripheral blood, obtained on day 0 of AZD1222 vaccination. This receptor was identified in an adult in good health. The V call is TRBV12-5, the J call TRBJ2-7; possible D gene TRBD2, 6 bases. The CDR3 here is CASGWSGRSYEQYF. The CDR3 DNA sequence: TGTGCTAGTGGTTGGAGCGGGCGCTCCTACGAGCAGTACTTC.